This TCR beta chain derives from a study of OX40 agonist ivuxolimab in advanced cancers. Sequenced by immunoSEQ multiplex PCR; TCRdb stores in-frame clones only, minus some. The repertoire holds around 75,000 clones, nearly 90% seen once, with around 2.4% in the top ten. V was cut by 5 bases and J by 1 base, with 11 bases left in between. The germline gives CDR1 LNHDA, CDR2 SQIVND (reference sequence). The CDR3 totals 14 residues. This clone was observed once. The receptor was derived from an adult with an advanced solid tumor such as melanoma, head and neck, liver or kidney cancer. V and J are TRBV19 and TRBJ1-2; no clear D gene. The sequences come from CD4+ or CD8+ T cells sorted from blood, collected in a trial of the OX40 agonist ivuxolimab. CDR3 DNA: TGTGCCAGTAGTCCCGATTTGAATAACTATGGCTACACCTTC. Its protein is CASSPDLNNYGYTF.